This T cell receptor (beta chain) was identified during a study of cytomegalovirus exposure and HLA in healthy donors. It was with 60 Vbeta and 13 Jbeta primers that the PCR ran. In the authors' methods: There were around 80 million unique TCR beta chains by a later count, and some 12 million of them were shared. Clones were sequenced by immunoSEQ multiplex PCR, and TCRdb holds only the in-frame ones, with some missing. The D gene and trimming were derived from the DNA, and the V and J assignments and clone size from that table. Counted here are about 120,000 clones, roughly three fifths occurring once; the ten biggest clones make up approximately 1.5%. Whole-study findings and limits: Most subjects' HLA-A and HLA-B alleles were reportedly predicted from TCR beta sequences. A likely sequencing artifact accounted for one observed cluster of highly shared sequence variants.

On this clone itself: As yet, its antigen is unknown.

Germline assignment: CDR1 WNHNN and CDR2 SYGVQD (reference sequence). This CDR3 has 14 residues. Trimming removed 7 bases at V and 2 bases at J, with 13 bases between. This receptor was obtained from a man between 18 and 29 years old in good health and CMV-seronegative. The rearrangement uses TRBV10-1 and TRBJ2-3; a weak D match, TRBD1 (5 bases). The material sequenced was PBMCs. Here the CDR3 DNA reads TGCGCCAGCAATAGACAGTATAACACAGATACGCAGTATTTT. Amino acid sequence: CASNRQYNTDTQYF.